These 15 T cell receptor beta chains were all obtained from the same sample, sequenced in a study of T cell repertoires in ileal Crohn's disease. The protocol was immunoSEQ multiplex PCR, while the TCRdb copy is restricted to in-frame clones and leaves out a portion. The sample yields about 2,800 clones, about 70% seen once. Time point meaning: neoterminal ileum biopsy at postoperative endoscopy, about 6 months after surgery. The specimen sequenced was ileal tissue. The source is an adult with Crohn's disease.

This chain connects TRBV5-4 to TRBJ2-1; D is unclear. The CDR3 is 13 residues long. Per the germline V gene, CDR1 is SGHNT and CDR2 is YYREEE (reference sequence). Trimming stripped 1 base from V and 7 bases from J, with 9 bases between. CDR3 protein: CASSLSGWNEQFF. CDR3 in DNA: TGTGCCAGCAGCTTGTCCGGGTGGAATGAGCAGTTCTTC.

This sequence joins TRBV27 and TRBJ2-4, with 7 bases lining up with TRBD2. CDR1 and CDR2 from the germline V gene are MNHEY and SMNVEV (reference sequence). The CDR3 extends over 14 amino acids. The CDR3: CGRVGRGAKNIQYF. The CDR3 coding sequence is TGTGGGAGGGTAGGGAGGGGAGCCAAAAACATTCAGTACTTC.

CDR3 in amino acids: CASSLYGTGNTEAFF. CDR3 nucleotides: TGTGCCAGCAGCCTCTACGGGACAGGGAACACTGAAGCTTTCTTT. V is TRBV7-9 and J is TRBJ1-1; 8 nucleotides agree with TRBD1. The CDR3 covers 15 residues. CDR1 is SEHNR, CDR2 FQNEAQ, per germline (reference sequence). V gave up 5 bases and J gave up 1 base; unmatched junction bases: 6.

This clone occurred a few times. The chain joins TRBV5-5 to TRBJ2-5; maybe TRBD1 (6 bases). The CDR3 covers 15 residues. In germline, CDR1 is SGHKS, CDR2 YYEKEE (reference sequence). With 0 bases removed from V and 5 bases from J, the gap between germline ends came to 14 bases. In nucleotides, the CDR3 is TGTGCCAGCAGCTTGGTTGGGGACAAGGGGGAGACCCAGTACTTC. It specifies CASSLVGDKGETQYF. The full variable domain, rest sourced from reference TRBV5-5 and TRBJ2-5, is DAGVTQSPTHLIKTRGQQVTLRCSPISGHKSVSWYQQVLGQGPQFIFQYYEKEERGRGNFPDRFSARQFPNYSSELNVNALLLGDSALYLCASSLVGDKGETQYFGPGTRLLVL.

The J gene is TRBJ1-1, the V gene TRBV4-2, with D perhaps TRBD1 (6 bases). Germline V gene sequence: CDR1 LGHNA, CDR2 YNFKEQ. This CDR3 has 14 amino acids. With 4 bases removed from V and 4 bases from J, the gap between germline ends came to 13 bases. The CDR3, as DNA: TGTGCCAGCAGCCCAGGGGTAACAGGCACTGAAGCTTTCTTT. It is translated as CASSPGVTGTEAFF.

The chain combines TRBV7-2 with TRBJ1-4; D perhaps matches TRBD1 (6 bases). The CDR3 is 16 residues long. In germline, CDR1 is SGHTA, CDR2 FQGNSA. Trimming took 4 bases from V and 8 from J, leaving 20 bases between them. CDR3 loop: CASSYTGWGRGEKLFF. The CDR3 coding sequence is TGTGCCAGCAGCTATACAGGATGGGGGCGCGGGGAAAAACTGTTTTTT.

The chain uses TRBV19 and TRBJ2-1, with 7 bases that match TRBD2. CDR3 size: 17 residues. Germline V gives CDR1 LNHDA, CDR2 SQIVND (reference sequence). V was pared by 3 bases and J by 4 bases, with 12 bases of the junction left unmatched. The CDR3 spells CASSIIPGGGRYNEQFF. CDR3 bases: TGTGCCAGTAGTATTATCCCAGGAGGCGGGAGATACAATGAGCAGTTCTTC.

This CDR3 reads CASSPASGGNYGYTF. The CDR3 nucleotides read TGCGCCAGCAGCCCCGCGTCTGGAGGGAACTATGGCTACACCTTC. The chain couples TRBV4-3 to TRBJ1-2, with no clear D. This CDR3 has 15 residues. V was shortened by 4 bases and J by 2 bases, with 14 bases between the two germline ends. The germline CDR1 and CDR2 sequences are LGHNA and YSLEER.

Written as DNA, the CDR3 is TGTGCCAGCAGTTACTCGAGGTCCGGATGGTGGTTCTTC. It is translated as CASSYSRSGWWFF. V and J are TRBV6-5 and TRBJ2-1; D remains unclear. V gave up 0 bases and J gave up 15 bases, with 15 bases separating them. This CDR3 is 13 amino acids long. Germline CDR1 reads MNHEY; CDR2 reads SVGAGI.

Notes on this clone: An end of the junction differs from the germline gene, which may be a read error. The chain carries TRBV14 and TRBJ1-6; a weak D match, TRBD1 (5 bases). Germline-derived CDR1 and CDR2 are SGHDN and FVKESK. CDR3 length: 17 amino acids. CDR3 protein: CASSRSAGGSFNSPLHF. CDR3 sequence (DNA): TGTGCCAGCAGCCGAAGTGCGGGGGGGTCCTTTAATTCACCCCTCCACTTT.

The table lists this clone with a few counts. The chain carries TRBV5-8 and TRBJ2-3; 12 nucleotides line up with TRBD2. Germline V CDR1 and CDR2: SGHTS, YDEGEE. The CDR3 loop spans 17 amino acids. Unmatched junction bases numbered 11, after V lost 4 bases and J lost 5 bases. CDR3 nucleotide sequence: TGTGCCAGCAGCGCTTGGGGTGGACTAGCGGGGAGAGATACGCAGTATTTT. Translating gives CASSAWGGLAGRDTQYF.

Only one count was recorded for this clone. This rearrangement joins TRBV27 to TRBJ1-2; the D gene is possibly TRBD1 (5 bases). Germline assignment: CDR1 MNHEY and CDR2 SMNVEV (reference sequence). Trimming took off 0 bases at V and 5 bases at J, with 22 bases between the two ends. This CDR3 region has 18 residues. The CDR3 DNA sequence: TGTGCCAGCAGTTTATCGTTTGTACAGGAAACTTTCCCTTATGGCTACACCTTC. Amino acid sequence: CASSLSFVQETFPYGYTF.

V gene TRBV5-1 combines with J gene TRBJ2-2; TRBD1 matches at 9 bases. V was pared by 8 bases and J by 6 bases, with 11 bases of the junction left unmatched. The germline gives CDR1 SGHRS, CDR2 YFSETQ. The length of the CDR3 is 15 residues. CDR3 region: CASEPGQGLAGELFF. The CDR3 coding sequence is TGCGCCAGTGAACCGGGACAGGGTCTCGCCGGGGAGCTGTTTTTT. Full variable domain (remainder filled in from reference TRBV5-1 and TRBJ2-2): KAGVTQTPRYLIKTRGQQVTLSCSPISGHRSVSWYQQTPGQGLQFLFEYFSETQRNKGNFPGRFSGRQFSNSRSEMNVSTLELGDSALYLCASEPGQGLAGELFFGEGSRLTVL.

The gene calls are TRBV2 and TRBJ2-7; 10 nucleotides match TRBD2. The CDR3 spans 16 residues. Germline CDR1 and CDR2: SNHLY and FYNNEI. The trim removed 11 bases at V and 4 bases at J, leaving 17 bases unmatched. The CDR3 nucleotides read TGTGCCGGGGGGGGGAGCACTAGCGGGGCAAATTACGAGCAGTACTTC. As protein: CAGGGSTSGANYEQYF.

This clone was observed a few times. The V call is TRBV27, the J call TRBJ2-7; 9 bases are a match to TRBD1. Germline CDR1 reads MNHEY; CDR2 reads SMNVEV (reference sequence). There are 15 residues in the CDR3. Trimming cost V 0 bases and J 7 bases; bases outside gene matches: 7. CDR3 in DNA: TGTGCCAGCAGTTTATCGCCGACAGGGGGGTGGGAGCAGTACTTC. Amino acid sequence: CASSLSPTGGWEQYF.